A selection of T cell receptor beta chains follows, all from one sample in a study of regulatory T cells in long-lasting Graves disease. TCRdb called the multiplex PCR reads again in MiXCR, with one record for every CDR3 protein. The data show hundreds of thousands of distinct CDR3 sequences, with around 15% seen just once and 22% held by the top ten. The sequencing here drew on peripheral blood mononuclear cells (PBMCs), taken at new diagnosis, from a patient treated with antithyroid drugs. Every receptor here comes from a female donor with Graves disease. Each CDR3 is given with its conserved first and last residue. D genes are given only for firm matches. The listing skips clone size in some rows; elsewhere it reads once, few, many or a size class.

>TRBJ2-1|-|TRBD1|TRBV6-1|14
TGTGCCAGCAGGGACAGGGAAAGAGACAATGAGCAGTTCTTC
CASRDRERDNEQFF
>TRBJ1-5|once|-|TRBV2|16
TGTGCCAGCACCCCCGGTCGCGGGGGAACGTATCAGCCCCAGCATTTT
CASTPGRGGTYQPQHF
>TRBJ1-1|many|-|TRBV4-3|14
TGCGCCAGCAGCCCGAGGGTCCTAGAATCAATGGCTTTCTTT
CASSPRVLESMAFF
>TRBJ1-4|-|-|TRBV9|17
TGTGCCAGCAGCGTGGGGAGACAGTCCCCCACTAATGAAAAACTGTTTTTT
CASSVGRQSPTNEKLFF
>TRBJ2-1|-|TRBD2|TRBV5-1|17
TGTGCCAGCAGCCCTGTAAAATGGACTAGCGGCTACAATGAGCAGTTCTTC
CASSPVKWTSGYNEQFF
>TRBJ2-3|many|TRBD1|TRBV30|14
TGTGCCTGGGGCGACAGGGGGCATAGAGATACGCAGTATTTT
CAWGDRGHRDTQYF
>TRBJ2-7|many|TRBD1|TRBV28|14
TGTGCCAGCAGCCGCGGGACAGGAGCCTACGAGCAGTACTTC
CASSRGTGAYEQYF
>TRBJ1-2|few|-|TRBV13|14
TGTGCCAGCAGCTTAAGACAGCCTGCTTATGGCTACACCTTC
CASSLRQPAYGYTF
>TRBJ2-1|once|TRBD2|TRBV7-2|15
TGTGCCAGCAGCGGGGGACTAGCGGGGAGCAATGAGCAGTTCTTC
CASSGGLAGSNEQFF
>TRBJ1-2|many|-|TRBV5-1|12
TGCGCCAGCAGCTTACGGAGCTATGGCTACACCTTC
CASSLRSYGYTF
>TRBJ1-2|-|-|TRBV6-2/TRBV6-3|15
TGTGCCAGCAGTTACTCGGGACGACCTTTCTATGGCTACACCTTC
CASSYSGRPFYGYTF
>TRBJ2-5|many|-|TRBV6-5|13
TGTGCCAGCAGTTACGGCTTGCGTTGGGCCCAGTACTTC
CASSYGLRWAQYF
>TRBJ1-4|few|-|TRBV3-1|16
TGTGCCAGCAGCCACGGAACTAGAAAACCCCACGAAAAACTGTTTTTT
CASSHGTRKPHEKLFF
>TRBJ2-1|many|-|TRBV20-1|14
TGCAGTGCTAGGCTAGTGGGGGGGCGGGGTGAGCAGTTCTTC
CSARLVGGRGEQFF
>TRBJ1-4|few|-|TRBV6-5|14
TGTGCCAGCAGTTCGGGGGGCGCGAGTGAAAAACTGTTTTTT
CASSSGGASEKLFF
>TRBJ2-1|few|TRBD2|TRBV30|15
TGTGCCTGGAGAAAAGTAGGACTAGCGGGAGTACTAGGGTTCTTC
CAWRKVGLAGVLGFF
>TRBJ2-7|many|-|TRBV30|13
TGTGCCTGGAAGAGGGCCTGGTCCTACGAGCAGTACTTC
CAWKRAWSYEQYF
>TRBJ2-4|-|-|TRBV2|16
TGTGCCAGCAAAGGGGACATCCTTCTAAAAAAAAACATTCAGTACTTC
CASKGDILLKKNIQYF
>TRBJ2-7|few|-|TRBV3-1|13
TGTGCCAGCAGCCAAGCCGACTCCTACGAGCAGTACTTC
CASSQADSYEQYF
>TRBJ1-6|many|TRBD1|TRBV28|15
TGTGCCAGCAGTGCCGGGACAGGTCGGGGTTCACCCCTCCACTTT
CASSAGTGRGSPLHF
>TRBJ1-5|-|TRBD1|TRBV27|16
TGTGCCAGCAGTATCCGGACAGGGGCTTCGGATCAGCCCCAGCATTTT
CASSIRTGASDQPQHF
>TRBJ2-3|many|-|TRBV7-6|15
TGTGCCAGCAGTACCCCGCTATATAGCACAGATACGCAGTATTTT
CASSTPLYSTDTQYF
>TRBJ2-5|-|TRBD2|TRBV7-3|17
TGTGCCAGCAGCCAACTCCCGGGGGGTTGGGGCCAAGAGACCCAGTACTTC
CASSQLPGGWGQETQYF
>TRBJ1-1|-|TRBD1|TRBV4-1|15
TGCGCCAGCAGCCAAGACGGGACAGGGAACACTGAAGCTTTCTTT
CASSQDGTGNTEAFF
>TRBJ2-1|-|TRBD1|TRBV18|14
TGTGCCAGCTCCGGGCAGGGGGCCTCCAATGAGCAGTTCTTC
CASSGQGASNEQFF
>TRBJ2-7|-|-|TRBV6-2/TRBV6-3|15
TGTGCCAGCAGTGCCGGGGTTACCAGCTCCTACGAGCAGTACTTC
CASSAGVTSSYEQYF
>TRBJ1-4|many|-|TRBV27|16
TGTGCCAGCAGTTCAATAAGCAGGGGAACTAATGAAAAACTGTTTTTT
CASSSISRGTNEKLFF
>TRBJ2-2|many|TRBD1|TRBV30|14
TGTGCCTGGAGGCGGGGACAGGGGGCCGGGGAGCTGTTTTTT
CAWRRGQGAGELFF
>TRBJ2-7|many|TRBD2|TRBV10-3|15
TGTGCCATCAGTGGTATCCGGGCGGGAGGCTGGGAGCAGTACTTC
CAISGIRAGGWEQYF
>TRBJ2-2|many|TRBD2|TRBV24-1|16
TGTGCCACCAGTGATGTTCCTAGCGGCTCAACCGGGGAGCTGTTTTTT
CATSDVPSGSTGELFF
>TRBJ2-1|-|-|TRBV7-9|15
TGTGCCAGCAGCCCCGGGACAAGAACCTACAATGAGCAATTCTTC
CASSPGTRTYNEQFF